This T cell receptor beta chain was sequenced in a study of response to subunit inactivated influenza vaccine. TCRdb analysed the RT-PCR reads with MiXCR anew, one entry per CDR3 protein. Of some 540,000 distinct CDR3 sequences in the sample, roughly a quarter are singletons; the top ten hold 2.8%. V was pared by 0 bases and J by 4 bases, with 3 bases of the junction left unmatched. This CDR3 is 17 amino acids long. In germline, CDR1 is SGHTA, CDR2 FQGTGA. The data were also submitted as part of a second study, on T cells expressing NK-cell markers. That source notes: UMIs accompanied the 5'RACE template switching by which TCR beta cDNA was made.

This receptor was taken from a man aged 45-65 years who received an inactivated influenza vaccine. The chain has TRBV7-3 and TRBJ2-2, with 12 nucleotides matching TRBD1. The source material was CD4+ T cells sorted from PBMCs, sampled roughly 12 days after vaccination. CDR3 DNA sequence: TGTGCCAGCAGCTTAACTCCGGGACAGGGGGCCACCGGGGAGCTGTTTTTT. Encoded protein: CASSLTPGQGATGELFF.